This T cell receptor (beta chain) was sequenced for a study of blood T cell repertoires in COVID-19. Study-level information: The origin of the acute and convalescent COVID-19 samples was the United States, Italy and Spain. The cDNA or gDNA used as material had been derived from T cells, B-cell-depleted T cells, or PBMCs.

Per the study methods: Estimation of nucleated cell counts relied on the amplification of reference gene primers. Repertoires were generated with immunoSEQ multiplex PCR, while TCRdb's copy carries only in-frame clones and drops some. D and trimming were read from the DNA, whereas the V and J calls and clone size are those reported in that table. The data hold 200,000 to 250,000 clones, with just under 85% observed a single time. In germline, CDR1 is SGHRS, CDR2 YFSETQ. The V end lost 0 bases, the J end lost 0 bases, and 10 bases lay between the germline ends. The CDR3 spans 16 residues. The clonotype originates from a woman in her fifties or sixties with active or convalescent COVID-19. Source material: peripheral blood. This rearrangement joins TRBV5-1 to TRBJ1-3; D remains unclear. CDR3: CASSLGPSISGNTIYF. The DNA of the CDR3 is TGCGCCAGCAGCTTGGGCCCGTCTATCTCTGGAAACACCATATATTTT.